This T cell receptor beta chain was sequenced for a study of shared T cell receptors in the human thymus. The CDR3 runs 15 residues. The table came from immunoSEQ multiplex PCR; TCRdb's copy has only in-frame clones and leaves some out. The repertoire holds about 380,000 clones, with 85% to 95% as singletons. The sample taken for sequencing was thymocytes. The TCR comes from a human donor. The chain joins TRBV12-2 to TRBJ2-2. TRBV12-2 is listed as a pseudogene. CDR3 sequence: CASRAALQNTGELFF. The DNA for the CDR3 is TGTGCAAGTCGCGCAGCCCTACAGAACACCGGGGAGCTGTTTTTT.